This T cell receptor (beta chain) derives from a study of T cells in Graves' hyperthyroidism and ophthalmopathy. Amplification targeted TCR beta CDR3 regions from RNA transcripts. The TCR CDR3 was amplified in a first-round RT-PCR using the HTBI primer set. TCRdb reanalysed the multiplex PCR reads using MiXCR and keeps one entry per CDR3 protein. The data contain about 690,000 distinct CDR3 sequences, approximately 15% of them singletons. There are 16 residues in the CDR3. The germline V gene has CDR1 SEHNR and CDR2 FQNEAQ (reference sequence). With 5 bases removed from V and 5 bases from J, the gap between germline ends came to 20 bases. Thyroid ultrasound, orbital computed tomography, clinical symptoms, and serum thyroxine and TRAb underpinned diagnoses.

The gene calls are TRBV7-9 and TRBJ2-3; D tentatively fits TRBD1 or TRBD2 (8 bases each). The origin of this receptor is a man aged 45 to 65 with Graves' hyperthyroidism. The sequenced material came from blood. CDR3 protein: CASSSSGTGGGDTQYF. The CDR3 DNA reads TGTGCCAGCAGCAGTAGCGGGACAGGCGGTGGAGATACGCAGTATTTT.